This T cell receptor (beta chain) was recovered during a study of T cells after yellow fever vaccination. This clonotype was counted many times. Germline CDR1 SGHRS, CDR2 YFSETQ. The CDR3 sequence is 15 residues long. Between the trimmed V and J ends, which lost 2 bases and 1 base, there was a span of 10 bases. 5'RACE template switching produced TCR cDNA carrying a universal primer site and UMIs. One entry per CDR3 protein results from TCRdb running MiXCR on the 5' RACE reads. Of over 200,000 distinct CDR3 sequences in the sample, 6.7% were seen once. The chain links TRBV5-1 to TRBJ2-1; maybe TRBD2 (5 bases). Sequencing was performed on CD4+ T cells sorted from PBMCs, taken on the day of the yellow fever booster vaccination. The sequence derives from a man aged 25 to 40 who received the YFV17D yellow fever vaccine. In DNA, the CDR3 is TGCGCCAGCAGCTTAGCGGCACAATCCTACAATGAGCAGTTCTTC. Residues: CASSLAAQSYNEQFF.